A single sample gave rise to the 21 T cell receptor beta chains below, sequenced in a study of control samples from healthy donors and cancer patients. Profiled with immunoSEQ multiplex PCR; TCRdb holds only in-frame clones, not every one. There are over 70,000 clones in the sample; roughly 91% occur only once, and less than 9% lies in the top ten. Source material: blood. All receptors come from a woman in her sixties in good health.

The chain is built from TRBV2 and TRBJ1-5; 9 bases align to TRBD1. This CDR3 is 15 amino acids long. Germline CDR1 is SNHLY and CDR2 is FYNNEI. Trimming removed 5 bases from V and 3 bases from J; junction bases left unmatched: 5. The DNA for the CDR3 is TGTGCCAGCAGTATTACAGGGGGCCCCAATCAGCCCCAGCATTTT. It translates to CASSITGGPNQPQHF. Combining the CDR3 with reference TRBV2 and TRBJ1-5 gives the whole variable domain EPEVTQTPSHQVTQMGQEVILRCVPISNHLYFYWYRQILGQKVEFLVSFYNNEISEKSEIFDDQFSVERPDGSNFTLKIRSTKLEDSAMYFCASSITGGPNQPQHFGDGTRLSIL.

The CDR3 DNA reads TGCGCCAGCAGTGAGTCAGGGCCAACCAATTCACCCCTCCACTTT. Translating gives CASSESGPTNSPLHF. The chain has TRBV10-2 and TRBJ1-6, with D unresolved. The CDR3 consists of 15 residues. Germline lookup yields CDR1 WSHSY and CDR2 SAAADI. V was clipped by 0 bases and J by 7 bases, with 10 bases between them.

About this clone: Other DNA sequences within the sample encode an identical CDR3. V is TRBV5-6 and J is TRBJ2-3; 7 bases are a match to TRBD1. Per the germline V gene, CDR1 is SGHDT and CDR2 is YYEEEE. J gave up 6 bases and V 0 bases, and 10 bases lay outside the gene matches. The CDR3 has 16 residues. The CDR3 loop is CASSLGAGGGRDTQYF. The CDR3 DNA follows: TGTGCCAGCAGCTTGGGGGCAGGGGGTGGTCGGGATACGCAGTATTTT.

The chain employs TRBV5-4 and TRBJ2-3, with a weak D call TRBD1 (5 bases). The CDR3 is 15 residues long. Germline CDR1 reads SGHNT; CDR2 reads YYREEE (reference sequence). V lost 0 bases and J lost 0, with 8 bases in between. The chain's CDR3 is CASSLGQHSTDTQYF. CDR3 DNA sequence: TGTGCCAGCAGCTTGGGACAGCATAGCACAGATACGCAGTATTTT.

CDR3 sequence reads: CASKTAGANVLTF. The CDR3, as DNA: TGTGCCAGTAAAACCGCTGGGGCCAACGTCCTGACTTTC. V usage is TRBV19 and J usage is TRBJ2-6; D gene uncertain. V was cut by 7 bases and J by 2 bases, with 6 bases left in between. Germline assignment: CDR1 LNHDA and CDR2 SQIVND (reference sequence). The CDR3 runs 13 residues.

V is TRBV19 and J is TRBJ2-3; D is ambiguous. The CDR3 runs 13 residues. V lost 1 base and J lost 1, with 3 bases in between. Looked up from germline, CDR1 is LNHDA and CDR2 is SQIVND (reference sequence). CDR3 sequence: CASSIAGTDTQYF. The CDR3 region has the DNA TGTGCCAGTAGTATAGCGGGCACAGATACGCAGTATTTT.

V usage is TRBV30 and J usage is TRBJ2-2; TRBD2 matches 14 bases. Trimming took 0 bases from V and 5 from J; bases not matched to a gene: 5. The CDR3 spans 17 residues. Germline V gene sequence: CDR1 GTSNPN, CDR2 SVGIG (reference sequence). The CDR3 loop reads CAWSVLGTSGSTGELFF. The CDR3 region has the DNA TGTGCCTGGAGTGTACTCGGGACTAGCGGGAGTACCGGGGAGCTGTTTTTT.

On this clone itself: The same CDR3 can be traced to other DNA sequences in this sample. This chain connects TRBV3-1 (or the pseudogene TRBV3-2) to TRBJ1-2; D is unclear. Germline CDR1 and CDR2: LGHDT and YNNKEL (reference sequence). CDR3 length: 13 residues. Trimming took 1 base from V and 4 from J, leaving 7 bases between them. CDR3 amino acids: CASSQGAGYGYTF. The CDR3 nucleotides read TGTGCCAGCAGCCAAGGGGCCGGCTATGGCTACACCTTC.

This chain joins TRBV7-2 and TRBJ2-2; 16 bases match TRBD2. CDR1 is SGHTA, CDR2 FQGNSA, per germline. The V gene end was trimmed by 5 bases and the J gene end by 7 bases; junction bases not matched to a gene: 4. This CDR3 comprises 16 residues. CDR3 nucleotides: TGTGCCAGCAGCCCAGGGACTAGCGGGAGGGTCGGGGAGCTGTTTTTT. Translation: CASSPGTSGRVGELFF.

This clone occurred once. This chain links TRBV30 with TRBJ1-5; TRBD1 aligns across 7 bases. The CDR3 has 13 amino acids. Trimming took 4 bases from V and 4 from J; bases not matched to a gene: 4. Germline assignment: CDR1 GTSNPN and CDR2 SVGIG (reference sequence). Written as DNA, the CDR3 is TGTGCCTGGACGACAGGGTTTAATCAGCCCCAGCATTTT. It yields the protein CAWTTGFNQPQHF.

This rearrangement joins TRBV28 to TRBJ2-3; no clear D gene. Trimming took off 2 bases at V and 4 bases at J, with 10 bases between the two ends. This CDR3 is built from 14 residues. Germline V gene lookup returns CDR1 MDHEN and CDR2 SYDVKM. Here the CDR3 reads CASSLLGYPDTQYF. The DNA for the CDR3 is TGTGCCAGCAGTTTACTAGGTTACCCAGATACGCAGTATTTT. The variable domain in full, completed from reference TRBV28 and TRBJ2-3, reads DVKVTQSSRYLVKRTGEKVFLECVQDMDHENMFWYRQDPGLGLRLIYFSYDVKMKEKGDIPEGYSVSREKKERFSLILESASTNQTSMYLCASSLLGYPDTQYFGPGTRLTVL.

This sequence joins TRBV5-1 and TRBJ2-7, with D possibly TRBD2 on 6 matching bases. The CDR3 covers 15 residues. V was cut by 4 bases and J by 0 bases, with 14 bases left in between. CDR1 and CDR2 from the germline V gene are SGHRS and YFSETQ. CDR3 DNA sequence: TGCGCCAGCAGCCCTTCCGGCGGGGACTCCTACGAGCAGTACTTC. This codes for CASSPSGGDSYEQYF.

CDR3 residues: CASSGWGIQETQYF. The CDR3 DNA reads as TGTGCCAGCAGCGGGTGGGGAATACAAGAGACCCAGTACTTC. The J gene is TRBJ2-5, the V gene TRBV5-6; D is undetermined. The CDR3 is 14 amino acids. Per germline, CDR1 SGHDT and CDR2 YYEEEE. Trimming pared 4 bases from V and 2 bases from J, leaving 12 bases between.

With respect to this clone: One end of the junction varies from germline; a read error may be responsible. J is TRBJ1-2 and V is TRBV4-2; 9 nucleotides align to TRBD1. This CDR3 spans 18 amino acids. Germline loops: CDR1 LGHNA, CDR2 YNFKEQ. CDR3 nucleotides: TGTGCCAGCAGCCAAGGATCAGTTGACAGGGGGAGTGACTACGGCTACACCTTC. Translated, it gives CASSQGSVDRGSDYGYTF.

The genes are TRBV29-1 and TRBJ2-5; the D gene could be TRBD1 or TRBD2 (6 bases each). The V and J ends lost 3 bases and 5 bases respectively, with 10 bases between them. The CDR3 covers 12 residues. Germline V lookup: CDR1 SQVTM, CDR2 ANQGSEA. The CDR3 nucleotides read TGCAGCGTTGACCAGGGGAGGGAGACCCAGTACTTC. Its protein product is CSVDQGRETQYF.

The rearrangement joins TRBV18 to TRBJ2-7; unclear D gene. The CDR3 contains 13 residues. CDR1 is KGHSH, CDR2 LQKENI, per germline. Trimming took off 3 bases at V and 0 bases at J, with 6 bases between the two ends. The chain's CDR3 is CASSPRSSYEQYF. The CDR3 DNA reads as TGTGCCAGCTCACCCCGAAGCTCCTACGAGCAGTACTTC. Together with reference TRBV18 and TRBJ2-7, the CDR3 gives the full variable domain: NAGVMQNPRHLVRRRGQEARLRCSPMKGHSHVYWYRQLPEEGLKFMVYLQKENIIDESGMPKERFSAEFPKEGPSILRIQQVVRGDSAAYFCASSPRSSYEQYFGPGTRLTVT.

The CDR3 DNA reads TGTGCCAGCAGCAAAGGGTTACGCCAAGACAGTTGCTCCTACGAGCAGTACTTC. Protein sequence: CASSKGLRQDSCSYEQYF. V usage is TRBV21-1 and J usage is TRBJ2-7; TRBD1, the table's D call, was not compared with the DNA. TRBV21-1 is given as a pseudogene. The CDR3 runs 18 residues.

The J gene is TRBJ1-1, the V gene TRBV5-1; D perhaps matches TRBD1 (6 bases). Germline V gives CDR1 SGHRS, CDR2 YFSETQ. The CDR3 loop spans 16 amino acids. Trimming shortened V by 4 bases and J by 0 bases, and 16 bases separated the two germline ends. The CDR3 spells CASSPGAQGVNTEAFF. The CDR3 region has the DNA TGCGCCAGCAGCCCGGGGGCGCAAGGGGTGAACACTGAAGCTTTCTTT.

The CDR3 DNA sequence: TGCGCCAGCAGCTTCACCCCGGGGGCAGCGTCTACTGAAGCTTTCTTT. Amino acids: CASSFTPGAASTEAFF. The rearrangement uses TRBV5-1 and TRBJ1-1, with TRBD1 as a possible D gene (6 bases). CDR1 and CDR2 from the germline V gene are SGHRS and YFSETQ. Trimming shortened V by 2 bases and J by 5 bases, and 19 bases separated the two germline ends. The CDR3 covers 16 residues.

CDR3 amino acids: CSVGRVPLNTEAFF. DNA of the CDR3: TGCAGCGTTGGGAGGGTACCTCTGAACACTGAAGCTTTCTTT. This chain connects TRBV29-1 to TRBJ1-1; D is unclear. The length of the CDR3 is 14 residues. Trimming pared 4 bases from V and 0 bases from J, leaving 12 bases between. Germline V gene sequence: CDR1 SQVTM, CDR2 ANQGSEA.

J is TRBJ1-4 and V is TRBV30; possibly TRBD1 for D (6 bases). The germline V and J ends were trimmed by 4 bases and 4 bases, with 19 bases remaining between them. This CDR3 spans 16 amino acids. Germline V CDR1 and CDR2: GTSNPN, SVGIG (reference sequence). The CDR3 loop reads CAWTPRQAQDNEKLFF. The DNA of the CDR3 is TGTGCCTGGACCCCCAGACAGGCCCAGGATAATGAAAAACTGTTTTTT.